Reported below is one TCR beta chain. This sample is part of a study of blood T cell repertoires in COVID-19. Study-wide background: The samples span acute and convalescent COVID-19 from the United States, Italy and Spain. Sample material is recorded as cDNA or gDNA derived from T cells, B-cell-depleted T cells, or PBMCs.

Trimming pared 2 bases from V and 3 bases from J, leaving 13 bases between. This CDR3 has 15 amino acids. CDR1 and CDR2 from the germline V gene are LGHDT and YNNKEL (reference sequence). Methods used by the authors: Estimates of nucleated cell counts were drawn from the amplification of reference gene primers. Some clones are missing from TCRdb's copy, which holds only in-frame ones; the method was immunoSEQ multiplex PCR. V and J calls plus clone size are reproduced from that table; the DNA served to infer D and trimming. The data contain around 98,000 clones, 70% to 85% of them singletons. The chain is built from TRBV3-1 (or the pseudogene TRBV3-2) and TRBJ2-5, with D perhaps TRBD2 (6 bases). This receptor was taken from a woman aged 60-75 years with acute or convalescent COVID-19. The sequenced material came from peripheral blood. For the CDR3, the DNA is TGTGCCAGCAGCCAACGGTCTAGCGCCGAAGAGACCCAGTACTTC. It encodes CASSQRSSAEETQYF.